A single sample gave rise to the 14 T cell receptor beta chains below, sequenced in a study of CD8+ T cells in alopecia areata. Reverse transcribed after extraction, RNA yielded cDNA as the sequencing template. Some clones are missing from TCRdb's copy, which holds only in-frame ones; the method was immunoSEQ multiplex PCR. The sample shows 85,000 to 110,000 clones, 45% to 60% of them seen only once. The source material was CD4+ T cells sorted from blood. These receptor sequences come from a human donor in good health.

This chain uses TRBV10-3 with TRBJ1-6; D is unresolved. The CDR3 is made up of 13 amino acids. The V and J ends lost 2 bases and 7 bases respectively, with 6 bases between them. Germline V lookup: CDR1 ENHRY, CDR2 SYGVKD. CDR3 DNA sequence: TGTGCCATCAGTGAGCCGCTGAATTCACCCCTCCACTTT. Translated, it gives CAISEPLNSPLHF.

V gene TRBV29-1 combines with J gene TRBJ2-1; 7 nucleotides match TRBD1. Trimming at V came to 4 bases and at J to 4 bases, leaving 7 bases not matched to a gene. The CDR3 has 14 residues. From germline, CDR1 is SQVTM and CDR2 ANQGSEA. CDR3 amino acids: CSVGGTVPYNEQFF. CDR3 in DNA: TGCAGCGTTGGAGGGACAGTCCCTTACAATGAGCAGTTCTTC.

This clone has only a few counts. J is TRBJ1-6 and V is TRBV2; D is unclear. CDR1 and CDR2 from the germline V gene are SNHLY and FYNNEI. The CDR3 runs 14 residues. Trimming left V 2 bases short and J 4 bases short, with 6 bases between. The CDR3 nucleotides read TGTGCCAGCAGTGAACGGGGATATAATTCACCCCTCCACTTT. The encoded protein is CASSERGYNSPLHF.

The chain has TRBV30 and TRBJ1-2; D not resolved. The germline V gene encodes CDR1 GTSNPN and CDR2 SVGIG (reference sequence). The CDR3 runs to 12 residues. V lost 0 bases and J 4 bases, leaving 6 bases between the germline ends. The CDR3 DNA follows: TGTGCCTGGAGTGTGGGGATCTATGGCTACACCTTC. Amino acids: CAWSVGIYGYTF.

The chain uses TRBV28 and TRBJ1-5; D is unresolved. Trimming removed 1 base from V and 7 bases from J, with 8 bases in between. Germline V gene sequence: CDR1 MDHEN, CDR2 SYDVKM. This CDR3 spans 13 amino acids. This chain's CDR3 is CASSLLRAQPQHF. The CDR3, as DNA: TGTGCCAGCAGTTTATTGAGGGCGCAGCCCCAGCATTTT.

CDR3: CASSWLDQPQHF. CDR3 sequence (DNA): TGTGCCAGTAGTTGGTTGGATCAGCCCCAGCATTTT. The genes are TRBV19 and TRBJ1-5; D remains ambiguous. Deletions cut 5 bases from V and 5 bases from J, with 7 bases between. The CDR3 runs to 12 residues. Germline V lookup: CDR1 LNHDA, CDR2 SQIVND (reference sequence).

This clone was seen more than once but under ten times. CDR3 sequence (DNA): TGTGCCAGCAGCTTATCGGTGGTAGCCGTTGAGCAGTTCTTC. Its translation is CASSLSVVAVEQFF. The chain is built from TRBV7-2 and TRBJ2-1; D gene unclear. Per germline, CDR1 SGHTA and CDR2 FQGNSA. Trimming took 2 bases from V and 9 from J, leaving 14 bases between them. This CDR3 has 14 residues.

This chain uses TRBV7-9 with TRBJ2-1; 10 nucleotides agree with TRBD2. CDR1 is SEHNR, CDR2 FQNEAQ, per germline (reference sequence). V lost 4 bases, J lost 3 bases, and 6 bases stayed unmatched. The CDR3 is 16 amino acids. The CDR3, as DNA: TGTGCCAGCAGCTCCCCTAGCGGGGGCGGCTACAATGAGCAGTTCTTC. It translates to CASSSPSGGGYNEQFF.

This rearrangement joins TRBV30 to TRBJ1-6; 9 nucleotides align to TRBD1. V was pared by 6 bases and J by 7 bases, with 19 bases of the junction left unmatched. The CDR3 runs to 18 residues. The V gene's germline CDR1 is GTSNPN and CDR2 SVGIG (reference sequence). In DNA form, the CDR3 reads TGTGCCTGTACGTGGGACAGGGCTTTTCCCCGAACAAATTCACCCCTCCACTTT. Translated: CACTWDRAFPRTNSPLHF.

The V call is TRBV9, the J call TRBJ2-3; no firm D call. CDR1 is SGDLS and CDR2 is YYNGEE in the germline V gene. The germline V and J ends were trimmed by 0 bases and 0 bases, with 5 bases remaining between them. This CDR3 has 14 amino acids. DNA of the CDR3: TGTGCCAGCAGCGTAGGGGGAAGCACAGATACGCAGTATTTT. This codes for CASSVGGSTDTQYF.

In its sample, this clone was seen a few times. V usage is TRBV19 and J usage is TRBJ1-2; D is uncertain. The CDR3 has 14 residues. Deletions cut 6 bases from V and 1 base from J, with 12 bases between. Germline V gene data show CDR1 as LNHDA and CDR2 as SQIVND (reference sequence). Here the CDR3 reads CASSSGRFNYGYTF. The DNA for the CDR3 is TGTGCCAGTAGCTCTGGTCGATTTAACTATGGCTACACCTTC.

The sample holds a few counts of this clone. The rearrangement links TRBV5-1 to TRBJ1-5; no clear D gene. Trimming shortened V by 6 bases and J by 3 bases, and 7 bases separated the two germline ends. The CDR3 loop spans 12 amino acids. Germline V CDR1 and CDR2: SGHRS, YFSETQ. Here the CDR3 DNA reads TGCGCCAGCATTGAGATCAATCAGCCCCAGCATTTT. The encoded protein is CASIEINQPQHF.

J is TRBJ1-5 and V is TRBV30; a weak D match, TRBD1 (5 bases). Deletions cut 0 bases from V and 3 bases from J, with 12 bases between. Germline V lookup: CDR1 GTSNPN, CDR2 SVGIG (reference sequence). The CDR3 is 15 amino acids. CDR3 DNA: TGTGCCTGGAGTGTGGGGCTGGATCACAATCAGCCCCAGCATTTT. This codes for CAWSVGLDHNQPQHF.

This chain links TRBV5-1 with TRBJ2-1; unclear D gene. Germline V gives CDR1 SGHRS, CDR2 YFSETQ. CDR3 length equals 11 residues. The germline V and J ends were trimmed by 5 bases and 5 bases, with 5 bases remaining between them. The CDR3: CASSWDNEQFF. DNA of the CDR3: TGCGCCAGCAGTTGGGACAATGAGCAGTTCTTC.